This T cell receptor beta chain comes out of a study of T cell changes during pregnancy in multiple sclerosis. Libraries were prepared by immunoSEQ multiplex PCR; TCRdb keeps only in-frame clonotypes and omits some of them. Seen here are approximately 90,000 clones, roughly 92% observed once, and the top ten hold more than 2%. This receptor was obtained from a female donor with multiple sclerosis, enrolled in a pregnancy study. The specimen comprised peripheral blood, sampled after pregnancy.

The CDR3 region is CASSLADKSDYGYTF. DNA for the CDR3: TGTGCCAGCAGCTTAGCGGACAAATCGGACTATGGCTACACCTTC. The gene calls are TRBV7-2 and TRBJ1-2; D perhaps matches TRBD1 (5 bases). The CDR3 extends over 15 amino acids. V was pared by 0 bases and J by 3 bases, with 11 bases between. In germline, CDR1 is SGHTA, CDR2 FQGNSA.